This T cell receptor beta chain is drawn from a study of Graves' ophthalmopathy and Graves' hyperthyroidism. This CDR3 spans 14 amino acids. In germline, CDR1 is DFQATT, CDR2 SNEGSKA (reference sequence). Amplifying from RNA transcripts, the study obtained TCR beta CDR3 regions. RT-PCR in the first round used HTBI primers; a second-round multiplex PCR followed. Using its own MiXCR run on the multiplex PCR reads, TCRdb lists one record per CDR3 protein. Here the sample spans over a million distinct CDR3 sequences, less than 45% being singletons. This clonotype was counted a single time. This may be a read error, as it is one base from a much larger clone.

The chain couples TRBV20-1 to TRBJ1-6, with 7 bases that match TRBD1. Sequenced: peripheral blood or thyroid tissue (not recorded which). The sequence derives from an adult man with Graves' hyperthyroidism. The CDR3 here is CSAGEQGRGSPLHF. CDR3 sequence (DNA): TGCAGTGCTGGAGAACAGGGGCGGGGTTCACCCCTCCACTTT.